The clone carrying this T cell receptor beta chain has just a few counts. The sample comes from a study of blood T cell repertoires in COVID-19. Study in general: T cells, B-cell-depleted T cells, or PBMCs provided the cDNA or gDNA that served as material.

Germline lookup yields CDR1 SGHRS and CDR2 YFSETQ. Trimming at V came to 0 bases and at J to 4 bases, leaving 5 bases not matched to a gene. The CDR3 extends over 15 amino acids. Authors' data handling: Researchers report that nucleated cell counts were estimated from reference gene primer amplification. Assay used: immunoSEQ multiplex PCR; TCRdb lists only in-frame clones, some missing. V, J and clone size are taken as reported in that table, and D and trimming were inferred from the DNA itself. The data show under 200,000 clones, 70% to 90% seen once. Sample: peripheral blood. The sequence derives from a man in his forties or fifties with active or convalescent COVID-19. The gene calls are TRBV5-1 and TRBJ2-7; 9 bases are shared with TRBD2. This CDR3 reads CASSLEGREGYEQYF. CDR3 nucleotide sequence: TGCGCCAGCAGCTTGGAAGGGCGGGAGGGTTACGAGCAGTACTTC.